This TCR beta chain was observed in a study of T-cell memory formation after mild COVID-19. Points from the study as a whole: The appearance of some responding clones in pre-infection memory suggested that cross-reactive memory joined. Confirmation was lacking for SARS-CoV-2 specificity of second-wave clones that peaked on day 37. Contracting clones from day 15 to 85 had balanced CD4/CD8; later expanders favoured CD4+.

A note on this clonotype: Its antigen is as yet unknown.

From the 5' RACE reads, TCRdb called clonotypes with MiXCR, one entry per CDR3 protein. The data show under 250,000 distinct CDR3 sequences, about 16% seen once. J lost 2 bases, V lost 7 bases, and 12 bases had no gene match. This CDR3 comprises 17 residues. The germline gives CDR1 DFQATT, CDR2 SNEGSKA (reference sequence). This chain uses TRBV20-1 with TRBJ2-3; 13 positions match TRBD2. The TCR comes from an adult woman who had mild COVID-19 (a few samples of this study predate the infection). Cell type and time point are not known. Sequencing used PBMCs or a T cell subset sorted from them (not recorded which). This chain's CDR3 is CSGVGLAGVGLTDTQYF. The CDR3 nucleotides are TGCAGTGGTGTAGGACTAGCGGGGGTAGGTCTCACAGATACGCAGTATTTT.